What follows describes a single T cell receptor beta chain. Antigen: not known. It was from unfractionated whole blood that total RNA was extracted. These data belong to a study of human T cells and chemical hapten exposure. Whole-study context: Yields of TCR per sample differed, chiefly owing to small differences in pooled library volume. Findings and limits, study-wide: Sensitizing to DPC left TCRs with a frequency above 1 in 1000 unaltered.

Each CDR3 protein is one row after TCRdb ran MiXCR on the 5' RACE reads. The data hold fewer than 150,000 distinct CDR3 sequences, with 19% observed a single time. The ends were cut back, 2 bases at V and 3 bases at J, with 8 bases in the middle. Germline loops: CDR1 SNHLY, CDR2 FYNNEI. This CDR3 has 14 residues. The chain employs TRBV2 and TRBJ1-5; D possibly corresponds to TRBD1 (5 bases). This TCR came from a human donor in good health. CDR3 protein: CASSETQANQPQHF. The DNA for the CDR3 is TGTGCCAGCAGTGAAACACAGGCCAATCAGCCCCAGCATTTT.